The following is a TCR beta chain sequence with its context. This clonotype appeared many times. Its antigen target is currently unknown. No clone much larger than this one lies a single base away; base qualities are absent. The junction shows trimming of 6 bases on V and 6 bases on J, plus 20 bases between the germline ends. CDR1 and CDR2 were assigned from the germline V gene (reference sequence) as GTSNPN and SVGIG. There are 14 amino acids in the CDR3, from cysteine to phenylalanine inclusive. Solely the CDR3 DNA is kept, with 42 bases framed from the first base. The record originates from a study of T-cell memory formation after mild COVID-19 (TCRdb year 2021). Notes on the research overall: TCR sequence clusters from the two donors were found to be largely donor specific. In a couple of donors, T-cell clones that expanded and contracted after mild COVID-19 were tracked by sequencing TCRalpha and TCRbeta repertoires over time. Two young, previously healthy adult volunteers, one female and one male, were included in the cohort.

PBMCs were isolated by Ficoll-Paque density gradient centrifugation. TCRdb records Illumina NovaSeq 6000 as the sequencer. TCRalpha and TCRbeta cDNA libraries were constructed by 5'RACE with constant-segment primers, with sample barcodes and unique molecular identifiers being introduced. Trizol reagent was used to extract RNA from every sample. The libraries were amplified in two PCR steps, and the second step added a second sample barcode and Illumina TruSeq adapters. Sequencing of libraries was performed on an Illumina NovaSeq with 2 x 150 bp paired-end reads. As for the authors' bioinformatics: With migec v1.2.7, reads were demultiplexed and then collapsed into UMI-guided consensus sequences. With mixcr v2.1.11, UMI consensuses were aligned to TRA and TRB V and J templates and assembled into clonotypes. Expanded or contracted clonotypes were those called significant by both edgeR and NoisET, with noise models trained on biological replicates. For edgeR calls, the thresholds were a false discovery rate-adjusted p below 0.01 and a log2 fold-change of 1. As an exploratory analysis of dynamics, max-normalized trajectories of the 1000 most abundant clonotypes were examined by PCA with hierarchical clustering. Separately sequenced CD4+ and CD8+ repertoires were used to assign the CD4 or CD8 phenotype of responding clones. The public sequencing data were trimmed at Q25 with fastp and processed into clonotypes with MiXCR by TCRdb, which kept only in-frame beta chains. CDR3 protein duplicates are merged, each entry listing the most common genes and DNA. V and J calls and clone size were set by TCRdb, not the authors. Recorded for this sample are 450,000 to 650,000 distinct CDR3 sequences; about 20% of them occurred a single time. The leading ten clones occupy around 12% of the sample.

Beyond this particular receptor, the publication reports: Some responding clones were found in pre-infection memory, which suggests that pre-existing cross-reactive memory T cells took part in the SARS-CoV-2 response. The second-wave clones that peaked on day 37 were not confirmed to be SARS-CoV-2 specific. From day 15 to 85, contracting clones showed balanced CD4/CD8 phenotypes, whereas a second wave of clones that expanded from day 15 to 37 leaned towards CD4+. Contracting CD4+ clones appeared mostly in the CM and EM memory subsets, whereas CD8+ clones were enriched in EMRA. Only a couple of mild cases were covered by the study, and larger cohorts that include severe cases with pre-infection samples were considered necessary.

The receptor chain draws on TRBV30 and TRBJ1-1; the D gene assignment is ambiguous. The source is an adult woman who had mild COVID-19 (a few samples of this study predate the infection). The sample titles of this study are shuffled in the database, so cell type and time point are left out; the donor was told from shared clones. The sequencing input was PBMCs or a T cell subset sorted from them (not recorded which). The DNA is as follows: TGTGCCTGCGGCCTGGGGAGACTGGGGTCTGAAGCTTTCTTT. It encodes CACGLGRLGSEAFF.